A selection of T cell receptor beta chains follows, all from one sample in a study of T-cell reconstitution after alpha-beta-depleted transplantation in children. TCRdb reprocessed the PCR reads with MiXCR, giving one entry per CDR3 protein. The sample comprises approximately 350,000 distinct CDR3 sequences, under 13% of which are singletons, and approximately 2.3% rests with the top ten. The sequencing used PBMCs from the stem cell graft donor, collected from the stem cell graft. These receptors were collected from a human donor who donated a stem cell graft to a child with acute lymphoblastic leukemia. Each CDR3 is given with its conserved first and last residue. Fields, in order: J gene, V gene, CDR3 protein.

TRBJ2-3 | TRBV27 | CASSPRAPAPDTQYF
TRBJ2-7 | TRBV9 | CASSASGRSVYEQYF
TRBJ2-7 | TRBV5-1 | CASREAGANYEQYF
TRBJ1-1 | TRBV20-1 | CSGPTGGSGTEAFF
TRBJ2-3 | TRBV2 | CASRLLGDTQYF
TRBJ2-1 | TRBV6-5 | CASNGPGRSSSEQFF
TRBJ2-7 | TRBV20-1 | CSARVASKISYEQYF
TRBJ2-1 | TRBV7-3 | CASSLPFRGSEQFF
TRBJ2-7 | TRBV13 | CASSLRTQGVGFEDEQYF
TRBJ2-7 | TRBV4-3 | CASSPREIGYEQYF
TRBJ2-5 | TRBV4-2 | CASSQAAATGETQYF
TRBJ2-1 | TRBV20-1 | CSAREYSEQFF
TRBJ2-7 | TRBV7-8 | CASSLPASGRAREQYF
TRBJ2-7 | TRBV4-2 | CASSQDGRGGGGTYEQYF
TRBJ2-1 | TRBV12-3/TRBV12-4 | CASRLSDSALYNEQFF
TRBJ2-2 | TRBV5-6 | CASSLDPGELFF
TRBJ1-4 | TRBV27 | CASSSIESGGSEKLFF
TRBJ2-7 | TRBV20-1 | CSARVDSVYDQYF
TRBJ2-2 | TRBV7-8 | CASSLAAAGDTGELFF
TRBJ2-1 | TRBV5-1 | CASSLRIAGVGNEQFF
TRBJ2-3 | TRBV11-2 | CASSLDPTGGLTDTQYF
TRBJ1-1 | TRBV20-1 | CSARGAIDTGRFSGLNTEAFF
TRBJ2-1 | TRBV20-1 | CSARDPVRSATEQFF
TRBJ2-4 | TRBV20-1 | CSASAVDRAKNIQYF
TRBJ2-7 | TRBV12-3/TRBV12-4 | CASSYPGTSVSYEQYF
TRBJ2-3 | TRBV9 | CASSVLGGSIADTQYF
TRBJ2-7 | TRBV27 | CASSRPMTAEGYEQYF
TRBJ1-5 | TRBV5-1 | CASSLLGLSNQPQHF
TRBJ2-3 | TRBV4-1 | CASSQTLAGAHTQYF
TRBJ1-1 | TRBV12-3/TRBV12-4 | CASSHPPDTEAFF
TRBJ1-2 | TRBV7-2 | CASSRGQRNYGYTF
TRBJ2-7 | TRBV6-1 | CASSDIVRPEGEQYF
TRBJ2-3 | TRBV7-9 | CASSLAAGGTTDTQYF
TRBJ1-5 | TRBV7-2 | CASSLAQGYQPQHF
TRBJ2-1 | TRBV20-1 | CSARPPTSGMEQFF
TRBJ1-5 | TRBV12-3/TRBV12-4 | CASSPRDRGNQPQHF